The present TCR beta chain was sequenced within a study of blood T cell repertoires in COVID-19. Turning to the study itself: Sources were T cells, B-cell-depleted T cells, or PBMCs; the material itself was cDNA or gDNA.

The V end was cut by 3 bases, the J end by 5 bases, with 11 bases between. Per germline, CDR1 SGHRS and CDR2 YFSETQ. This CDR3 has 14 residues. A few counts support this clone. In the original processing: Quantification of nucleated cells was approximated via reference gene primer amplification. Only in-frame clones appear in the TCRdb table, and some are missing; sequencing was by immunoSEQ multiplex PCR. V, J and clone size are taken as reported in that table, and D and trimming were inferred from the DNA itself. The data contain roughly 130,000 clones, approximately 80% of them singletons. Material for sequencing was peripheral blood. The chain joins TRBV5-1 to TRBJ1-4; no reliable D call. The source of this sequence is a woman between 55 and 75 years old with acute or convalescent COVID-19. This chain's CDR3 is CASSSGLPNEKLFF. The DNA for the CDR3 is TGCGCCAGCAGCTCCGGACTACCAAATGAAAAACTGTTTTTT.